This TCR beta chain came from a study of blood T cells in healthy people across ages. Notes on the study in general: In older individuals, TCR beta diversity per million T cells was lower, falling roughly linearly with age.

A second PCR of 7 to 11 cycles used a sample-barcoded 5' primer and a J-beta primer mix. TCRdb processed the 5' RACE reads anew with MiXCR; each CDR3 protein has one entry. The data show about 1 million distinct CDR3 sequences, with less than 50% seen just once and 15% to 20% held by the top ten. Details on this clonotype: What it binds is unknown.

Losses at the gene ends were 1 base for V and 13 bases for J; bases not matched to a gene: 5. The CDR3 has 12 amino acids. Germline V gene data show CDR1 as LGHDT and CDR2 as YNNKEL (reference sequence). V and J are TRBV3-1 and TRBJ1-2, with 8 nucleotides matching TRBD1. This receptor was taken from a woman aged 55 to 70 in good health. Sequencing input: blood. CDR3: CASSQARGHVTF. In DNA, the CDR3 is TGTGCCAGCAGCCAAGCCAGGGGGCACGTCACCTTC.